These 24 T cell receptor beta chains were all obtained from the same sample, sequenced in a study of human T cells and chemical hapten exposure. TCRdb re-called the RACE reads with MiXCR, one entry per CDR3 protein. The data contain more than 250,000 distinct CDR3 sequences, approximately 8.6% of them seen just once; the ten biggest clones take up about 2.1%. Specified time point: pre-sensitization, week 0. Treatment: therapeutic diphenylcyclopropenone sensitization with weekly scalp DPC. The source was whole blood, collected in connection with sensitization to the hapten diphenylcyclopropenone (DPC). These receptors originate from a woman aged 40 to 50 with alopecia areata. Some clones in this sample may be carry-over from other donors' samples.

In this sample, this clonotype turned up a few times. The chain couples TRBV27 to TRBJ2-7; the D gene is possibly TRBD1 (5 bases). V lost 5 bases to trimming and J lost 1 base, with 15 bases between them. The CDR3 has 15 residues. Germline CDR1 MNHEY, CDR2 SMNVEV (reference sequence). The CDR3 region is CASSPNAGKSYEQYF. In DNA form, the CDR3 reads TGTGCCAGCAGTCCCAACGCAGGGAAATCCTACGAGCAGTACTTC.

The chain combines TRBV3-1 with TRBJ2-7; TRBD1 or TRBD2 may be the D gene (5 bases each). Trimming removed 4 bases at V and 4 bases at J, with 14 bases between. CDR3 length equals 14 residues. Germline V gene data show CDR1 as LGHDT and CDR2 as YNNKEL (reference sequence). CDR3 sequence reads: CASSLGRGPYEQYF. CDR3 coding DNA: TGTGCCAGCAGCCTGGGACGAGGCCCTTACGAGCAGTACTTC.

This clonotype came up a few times. The rearrangement joins TRBV3-1 to TRBJ1-6; D ambiguous. CDR1 is LGHDT, CDR2 YNNKEL, per germline (reference sequence). Between the trimmed V and J ends, which lost 1 base and 7 bases, there was a span of 14 bases. The CDR3 is made up of 16 amino acids. CDR3 coding DNA: TGTGCCAGCAGCCAAGGGTTCCCCGGAACAAATTCACCCCTCCACTTT. This sequence encodes CASSQGFPGTNSPLHF.

V gene TRBV19 combines with J gene TRBJ1-2, with D uncertain. V dropped 3 bases and J dropped 2 bases, with 7 bases sitting between them. Germline assignment: CDR1 LNHDA and CDR2 SQIVND (reference sequence). There are 13 residues in the CDR3. The CDR3: CASSMVANYGYTF. The DNA for the CDR3 is TGTGCCAGTAGTATGGTCGCAAACTATGGCTACACCTTC.

The chain combines TRBV5-1 with TRBJ1-3; no reliable D call. The germline V and J ends were trimmed by 5 bases and 6 bases, with 12 bases remaining between them. Looked up from germline, CDR1 is SGHRS and CDR2 is YFSETQ. The CDR3 spans 13 residues. CDR3 bases: TGCGCCAGCAGTGAGGACCAACTAAACACCATATATTTT. The encoded protein is CASSEDQLNTIYF.

This clonotype appeared a few times. The chain carries TRBV29-1 and TRBJ2-1, with 10 bases matching TRBD2. V shed 4 bases, J shed 2 bases, and the junction held 5 bases outside the gene matches. Looked up from germline, CDR1 is SQVTM and CDR2 is ANQGSEA. This CDR3 region has 15 residues. The CDR3 sequence: CSVGGLAGAYNEQFF. The CDR3 DNA follows: TGCAGCGTTGGAGGGCTAGCGGGGGCCTACAATGAGCAGTTCTTC.

The CDR3, as DNA: TGCAGTGCTAGAGAGGGGACCCCCCTTGCTTTCTTT. It specifies CSAREGTPLAFF. The J gene is TRBJ1-1, the V gene TRBV20-1; possibly TRBD1 for D (5 bases). Germline CDR1 reads DFQATT; CDR2 reads SNEGSKA (reference sequence). The CDR3 runs to 12 residues. V lost 0 bases and J lost 11, with 13 bases in between.

This clonotype was counted a few times. This chain uses TRBV5-1 with TRBJ2-7; D gene unclear. The CDR3 is 11 residues long. V lost 6 bases to trimming and J lost 5 bases, with 9 bases between them. Looked up from germline, CDR1 is SGHRS and CDR2 is YFSETQ. CDR3 region: CASTSADEQYF. In DNA, the CDR3 is TGCGCCAGCACCTCTGCCGACGAGCAGTACTTC.

The chain joins TRBV7-2 to TRBJ2-6; 7 bases align to TRBD2. V was clipped by 1 base and J by 2 bases; unmatched bases: 5. This CDR3 has 17 residues. Germline CDR1 is SGHTA and CDR2 is FQGNSA. CDR3 loop: CASSLVREVPGANVLTF. The CDR3 DNA reads as TGTGCCAGCAGCTTAGTTCGGGAGGTACCTGGGGCCAACGTCCTGACTTTC.

CDR3 amino acids: CASSPEAGTLRAEAFF. In DNA, the CDR3 is TGTGCCAGCTCACCAGAGGCAGGGACGTTGAGGGCTGAAGCTTTCTTT. V usage is TRBV18 and J usage is TRBJ1-1; the D gene is possibly TRBD1 (5 bases). Germline V CDR1 and CDR2: KGHSH, LQKENI. V gave up 2 bases and J gave up 6 bases, with 19 bases separating them. This CDR3 region has 16 residues.

The chain uses TRBV28 and TRBJ1-5, with 7 bases lining up with TRBD1. From germline, CDR1 is MDHEN and CDR2 SYDVKM. This CDR3 has 16 amino acids. J gave up 1 base and V 6 bases, and 9 bases lay outside the gene matches. The CDR3 loop is CASRTTGVRSNQPQHF. For the CDR3, the DNA is TGTGCCAGCAGAACCACAGGGGTTAGGAGCAATCAGCCCCAGCATTTT. The variable domain in full, completed from reference TRBV28 and TRBJ1-5, reads DVKVTQSSRYLVKRTGEKVFLECVQDMDHENMFWYRQDPGLGLRLIYFSYDVKMKEKGDIPEGYSVSREKKERFSLILESASTNQTSMYLCASRTTGVRSNQPQHFGDGTRLSIL.

This clonotype was counted only a few times. V usage is TRBV29-1 and J usage is TRBJ2-7, with D maybe TRBD2 (5 bases). CDR3 length: 16 residues. Trimming shortened V by 0 bases and J by 7 bases, and 22 bases separated the two germline ends. Per the germline V gene, CDR1 is SQVTM and CDR2 is ANQGSEA. The CDR3 nucleotides read TGCAGCGTTGAAGATTTCAGAAAGAGGTTATCGGGGGAGCAGTACTTC. This sequence encodes CSVEDFRKRLSGEQYF.

This clonotype has ten or more counts. The chain carries TRBV28 and TRBJ2-7; D perhaps matches TRBD2 (7 bases). Germline CDR1 MDHEN, CDR2 SYDVKM. The CDR3 extends over 13 amino acids. The CDR3 is CAGGGLSSYEQYF. As DNA, the CDR3 is TGTGCGGGGGGGGGCCTCAGCTCCTACGAGCAGTACTTC.

This clonotype showed up just a few times. J is TRBJ2-3 and V is TRBV4-2; 15 bases line up with TRBD2. This CDR3 has 19 residues. In germline, CDR1 is LGHNA, CDR2 YNFKEQ. V trimming: 3 bases; J trimming: 4 bases; junction bases outside the gene matches: 11. The CDR3 reads CASSHLGRTSGRAPDTQYF. CDR3 in DNA: TGTGCCAGCAGCCACCTGGGCAGGACTAGCGGGAGGGCCCCAGATACGCAGTATTTT.

There are many counts of this clonotype. The J gene is TRBJ1-5, the V gene TRBV28, with 9 bases aligning to TRBD1. The CDR3 spans 17 residues. The trim removed 3 bases at V and 3 bases at J, leaving 9 bases unmatched. Per the germline V gene, CDR1 is MDHEN and CDR2 is SYDVKM. The CDR3 DNA is TGTGCCAGCAGTTTTGCAGCCGGGACAGGGACCAATCAGCCCCAGCATTTT. Translated, it gives CASSFAAGTGTNQPQHF.

This clonotype was counted only a few times. The rearrangement uses TRBV7-6 and TRBJ2-7; 7 bases are shared with TRBD1. The CDR3 totals 15 residues. From germline, CDR1 is SGHVS and CDR2 FNYEAQ. With 5 bases clipped from V and 0 bases from J, the junction kept 7 bases outside the gene matches. DNA of the CDR3: TGTGCCAGCAGCCAGCAGGGGGACAGCTCCTACGAGCAGTACTTC. It translates to CASSQQGDSSYEQYF. The variable domain in full, completed from reference TRBV7-6 and TRBJ2-7, reads GAGVSQSPRYKVTKRGQDVALRCDPISGHVSLYWYRQALGQGPEFLTYFNYEAQQDKSGLPNDRFSAERPEGSISTLTIQRTEQRDSAMYRCASSQQGDSSYEQYFGPGTRLTVT.

The CDR3 reads CASSLRQGAFSSYEQYF. In DNA, the CDR3 is TGTGCCAGCAGTTTACGACAGGGGGCGTTCAGCTCCTACGAGCAGTACTTC. The V call is TRBV28, the J call TRBJ2-7, with 10 bases identical to TRBD1. The CDR3 extends over 17 amino acids. Germline V gene lookup returns CDR1 MDHEN and CDR2 SYDVKM. The V segment lost 2 bases and the J segment 0 bases; nucleotides outside the gene matches: 7.

The chain recombines TRBV28 with TRBJ1-1; D call uncertain. V was shortened by 2 bases and J by 4 bases, with 11 bases between the two germline ends. The CDR3 runs to 14 residues. CDR1 and CDR2 from the germline V gene are MDHEN and SYDVKM. CDR3 loop: CASSLMGASTEAFF. CDR3 DNA: TGTGCCAGCAGTTTAATGGGAGCTTCCACTGAAGCTTTCTTT.

This clonotype was seen many times. The V and J genes are TRBV7-2 and TRBJ2-1; D gene uncertain. In germline, CDR1 is SGHTA, CDR2 FQGNSA. CDR3 size: 13 residues. V was clipped by 1 base and J by 6 bases, with 7 bases between them. The CDR3, as DNA: TGTGCCAGCAGCTTAGACCTGCGCAATGAGCAGTTCTTC. Protein product: CASSLDLRNEQFF.

This rearrangement joins TRBV4-2 to TRBJ2-7; unclear D gene. Trimming removed 0 bases from V and 2 bases from J, with 11 bases in between. CDR1 LGHNA and CDR2 YNFKEQ come from the germline V gene. The CDR3 runs 15 residues. The DNA of the CDR3 is TGTGCCAGCAGCCAAGATGCGGCCCTGGCCTACGAGCAGTACTTC. Its protein product is CASSQDAALAYEQYF.

This clonotype was seen more than once but under ten times. J is TRBJ2-4 and V is TRBV14, with 8 bases lining up with TRBD2. The trim removed 4 bases at V and 4 bases at J, leaving 6 bases unmatched. The CDR3 contains 15 residues. Germline lookup yields CDR1 SGHDN and CDR2 FVKESK. The CDR3 DNA reads TGTGCCAGCAGCCGAAACGCGGGAGGAAAAAACATTCAGTACTTC. Translating gives CASSRNAGGKNIQYF. Using reference TRBV14 and TRBJ2-4 for the parts outside the CDR3, the full variable domain is EAGVTQFPSHSVIEKGQTVTLRCDPISGHDNLYWYRRVMGKEIKFLLHFVKESKQDESGMPNNRFLAERTGGTYSTLKVQPAELEDSGVYFCASSRNAGGKNIQYFGAGTRLSVL.

The V call is TRBV6-2 or TRBV6-3, the J call TRBJ2-3; a weak D match, TRBD2 (5 bases). The CDR3 consists of 15 residues. V was pared by 3 bases and J by 2 bases, with 12 bases between. Looked up from germline, CDR1 is MNHEY and CDR2 is SVGEGT. Here the CDR3 DNA reads TGTGCCAGCAGTTATGAGGCCGGGGACACAGATACGCAGTATTTT. Translating gives CASSYEAGDTDTQYF.

This clonotype turned up a few times. The J gene is TRBJ2-2, the V gene TRBV11-2; the D is unclear. The CDR3 consists of 13 residues. Germline-derived CDR1 and CDR2 are SGHAT and FQNNGV. Trimming stripped 1 base from V and 3 bases from J, with 3 bases between. CDR3 DNA: TGTGCCAGCAGCTTAGTCCACACCGGGGAGCTGTTTTTT. Its protein product is CASSLVHTGELFF.

This chain joins TRBV21-1 and TRBJ2-1; the table's D call of TRBD2 was not tested on the DNA. TRBV21-1 is a documented pseudogene. CDR3 size: 18 residues. The CDR3 nucleotides read TGTGCCAGCAGCACCCACCCACGCGGTAGCGGGAAGTACAATGAGCAGTTCTTC. It translates to CASSTHPRGSGKYNEQFF.